This TCR beta chain was recorded in a study of blood T cell repertoires in COVID-19. Study as a whole: Sample material is recorded as cDNA or gDNA derived from T cells, B-cell-depleted T cells, or PBMCs.

Original data processing: It was from reference gene primer amplification that nucleated cell counts were estimated. The table came from immunoSEQ multiplex PCR; TCRdb's copy has only in-frame clones and leaves some out. V and J calls plus clone size are reproduced from that table; the DNA served to infer D and trimming. The data contain some 140,000 clones, 65% to 80% of them singletons. Germline V gene lookup returns CDR1 MDHEN and CDR2 SYDVKM. V lost 5 bases and J 0 bases, leaving 8 bases between the germline ends. The CDR3 is 13 residues long. V and J are TRBV28 and TRBJ2-7; D not resolved. The sequencing input was peripheral blood. This TCR came from a man aged 55 to 70 with acute or convalescent COVID-19. CDR3 nucleotides: TGTGCCAGCAGTCCAGGAAACTCCTACGAGCAGTACTTC. Translating it yields CASSPGNSYEQYF.